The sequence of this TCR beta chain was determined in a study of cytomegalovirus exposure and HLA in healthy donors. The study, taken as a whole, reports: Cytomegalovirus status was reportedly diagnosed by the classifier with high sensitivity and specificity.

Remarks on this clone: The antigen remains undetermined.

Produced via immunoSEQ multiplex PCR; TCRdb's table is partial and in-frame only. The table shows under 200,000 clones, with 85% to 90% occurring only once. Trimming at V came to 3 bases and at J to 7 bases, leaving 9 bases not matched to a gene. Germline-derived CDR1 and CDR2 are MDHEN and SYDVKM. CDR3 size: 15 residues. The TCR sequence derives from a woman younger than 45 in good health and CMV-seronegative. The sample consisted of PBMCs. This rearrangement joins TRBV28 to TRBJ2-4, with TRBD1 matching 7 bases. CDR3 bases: TGTGCCAGCAGTTTGGTATACAGGGGTGAGAACATTCAGTACTTC. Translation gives CASSLVYRGENIQYF.